These 23 T cell receptor beta chains were sequenced from one sample in a study of blood T cell repertoires in COVID-19. Sequenced by immunoSEQ multiplex PCR; TCRdb stores in-frame clones only, minus some. The table records about 260,000 clones, 80% to 90% of them present only once. Sample: PBMCs or T cells enriched from blood (not recorded which). The receptors here all came from a woman between 18 and 29 years old who had recovered from COVID-19.

The count of this clone is one. The V gene is TRBV6-5, the J gene TRBJ1-5; a weak D match, TRBD1 (6 bases). The CDR3 contains 13 residues. V was trimmed by 5 bases and J by 6 bases, leaving 11 bases between them. Germline V gene sequence: CDR1 MNHEY, CDR2 SVGAGI. The CDR3 loop reads CASSPGTIQPQHF. The CDR3 region has the DNA TGTGCCAGCAGTCCCGGGACAATTCAGCCCCAGCATTTT.

This clone appeared once. CDR3: CASSLQAPGANVLTF. The CDR3 bases are TGCGCCAGCAGCTTACAGGCTCCTGGGGCCAACGTCCTGACTTTC. V gene TRBV5-1 combines with J gene TRBJ2-6; D might be TRBD1 (5 bases). This CDR3 comprises 15 residues. Per the germline V gene, CDR1 is SGHRS and CDR2 is YFSETQ. The V end was cut by 2 bases, the J end by 2 bases, with 8 bases between. Based on the CDR3 plus reference TRBV5-1 and TRBJ2-6, the full variable domain is KAGVTQTPRYLIKTRGQQVTLSCSPISGHRSVSWYQQTPGQGLQFLFEYFSETQRNKGNFPGRFSGRQFSNSRSEMNVSTLELGDSALYLCASSLQAPGANVLTFGAGSRLTVL.

The J gene is TRBJ2-2, the V gene TRBV5-1; 9 nucleotides align to TRBD1. The CDR3 totals 19 residues. From germline, CDR1 is SGHRS and CDR2 YFSETQ. V lost 4 bases, J lost 5 bases, and 18 bases stayed unmatched. As DNA, the CDR3 is TGCGCCAGCAGCCCTGGGACAGGGACTATCCAAAGAAGGACCGGGGAGCTGTTTTTT. Translation gives CASSPGTGTIQRRTGELFF.

The chain is built from TRBV10-1 and TRBJ1-1; D is unclear. From germline, CDR1 is WNHNN and CDR2 SYGVQD (reference sequence). Deletions cut 3 bases from V and 6 bases from J, with 11 bases between. The length of the CDR3 is 13 residues. The DNA of the CDR3 is TGCGCCAGCAGTGATACGAGGGCATCTGAAGCTTTCTTT. Its protein product is CASSDTRASEAFF.

V and J are TRBV14 and TRBJ2-1; weak D call: TRBD1 (6 bases). V dropped 3 bases and J dropped 0 bases, with 15 bases sitting between them. Looked up from germline, CDR1 is SGHDN and CDR2 is FVKESK. The CDR3 is made up of 17 amino acids. The CDR3 DNA follows: TGTGCCAGCAGCCAGGTACAGGGCCTTCCCTCCTACAATGAGCAGTTCTTC. This sequence encodes CASSQVQGLPSYNEQFF.

The CDR3 loop reads CASSPRVGEKLFF. In DNA form, the CDR3 reads TGTGCCAGCAGTCCCCGGGTTGGGGAAAAACTGTTTTTT. V usage is TRBV12-3 or TRBV12-4 and J usage is TRBJ1-4; no clear D gene. CDR3 size: 13 residues. Trimming took 5 bases from V and 8 from J, leaving 12 bases between them.

The V gene is TRBV4-1, the J gene TRBJ1-2; no clear D. The V gene lost 0 bases and the J gene lost 7 bases, with 9 bases spanning the gap. Germline V gene data show CDR1 as MGHRA and CDR2 as YSYEKL. The CDR3 length is 13 residues. CDR3 DNA sequence: TGCGCCAGCAGCCAAGAAGACCGGGGTGGCTACACCTTC. It translates to CASSQEDRGGYTF.

The chain uses TRBV5-1 and TRBJ2-5, with 7 bases fitting TRBD2. The V segment lost 2 bases and the J segment 1 base; nucleotides outside the gene matches: 2. Per germline, CDR1 SGHRS and CDR2 YFSETQ. CDR3 length equals 14 residues. The CDR3 coding sequence is TGCGCCAGCAGCTTAGCGGGGCTCCAAGAGACCCAGTACTTC. It is translated as CASSLAGLQETQYF.

This clone has a handful of counts. J is TRBJ2-7 and V is TRBV7-2; 10 positions agree with TRBD2. The length of the CDR3 is 16 residues. V gave up 2 bases and J gave up 0 bases; unmatched junction bases: 4. Germline CDR1 reads SGHTA; CDR2 reads FQGNSA. The CDR3 nucleotides are TGTGCCAGCAGCTTATTCACTAGCGGGGACTCCTACGAGCAGTACTTC. Residues: CASSLFTSGDSYEQYF.

This chain uses TRBV20-1 with TRBJ2-5; D ambiguous. This CDR3 region has 11 residues. V lost 3 bases to trimming and J lost 5 bases, with 7 bases between them. Germline assignment: CDR1 DFQATT and CDR2 SNEGSKA (reference sequence). The CDR3 DNA reads TGCAGTGCTAGTGGTCGGGAGACCCAGTACTTC. Its translation: CSASGRETQYF.

CDR3 bases: TGTGCCAGCAGTTTATCGCCCCCCCCCGGCGGTCAGCCCCAGCATTTT. Protein sequence: CASSLSPPPGGQPQHF. The chain joins TRBV27 to TRBJ1-5; D is unresolved. Trimming cost V 0 bases and J 6 bases, with 15 bases left between them. CDR1 and CDR2 from the germline V gene are MNHEY and SMNVEV (reference sequence). This CDR3 comprises 16 residues.

The chain has TRBV7-3 and TRBJ2-3, with a weak D call TRBD2 (6 bases). Trimming stripped 4 bases from V and 5 bases from J, with 10 bases between. The CDR3 extends over 13 amino acids. Germline V gene data show CDR1 as SGHTA and CDR2 as FQGTGA. In DNA form, the CDR3 reads TGTGCCAGCAGCTCGGGGGTGCAAGATACGCAGTATTTT. Translated, it gives CASSSGVQDTQYF.

The V call is TRBV5-1, the J call TRBJ2-7; 9 bases match TRBD2. This CDR3 has 13 amino acids. In germline, CDR1 is SGHRS, CDR2 YFSETQ. With V trimmed by 8 bases and J by 6 bases, 9 bases remained unmatched. The CDR3 loop is CASRSAGGTEQYF. The DNA of the CDR3 is TGCGCCAGTAGGTCAGCGGGGGGCACCGAGCAGTACTTC. Based on the CDR3 plus reference TRBV5-1 and TRBJ2-7, the full variable domain is KAGVTQTPRYLIKTRGQQVTLSCSPISGHRSVSWYQQTPGQGLQFLFEYFSETQRNKGNFPGRFSGRQFSNSRSEMNVSTLELGDSALYLCASRSAGGTEQYFGPGTRLTVT.

The CDR3 spells CASKGLAGEKQFF. The CDR3 nucleotides read TGTGCCAGCAAAGGACTAGCGGGGGAAAAGCAGTTCTTC. The chain joins TRBV28 to TRBJ2-1, with 13 bases lining up with TRBD2. The CDR3 length is 13 residues. Germline assignment: CDR1 MDHEN and CDR2 SYDVKM. J was trimmed by 11 bases and V by 7 bases; bases with no gene match: 5.

V usage is TRBV2 and J usage is TRBJ1-2, with a possible D match to TRBD1 (6 bases). The CDR3 length is 10 residues. V dropped 6 bases and J dropped 12 bases, with 11 bases sitting between them. CDR1 SNHLY and CDR2 FYNNEI come from the germline V gene. The CDR3 coding sequence is TGTGCCAGCAGATACCGACAGGACACCTTC. This gives the protein CASRYRQDTF.

The gene calls are TRBV7-9 and TRBJ1-5; no firm D call. V was clipped by 0 bases and J by 5 bases, with 8 bases between them. The V gene's germline CDR1 is SEHNR and CDR2 FQNEAQ (reference sequence). This CDR3 region has 14 residues. The CDR3 protein is CASSLASSDQPQHF. The CDR3 nucleotides are TGTGCCAGCAGCTTAGCCTCTTCCGATCAGCCCCAGCATTTT.

This clone appeared a single time. The CDR3 region is CASSEMGRNEKLFF. The CDR3 nucleotides read TGTGCCAGCAGTGAAATGGGGCGCAATGAAAAACTGTTTTTT. The chain links TRBV2 to TRBJ1-4, with D possibly matching TRBD1 (5 bases). The CDR3 totals 14 residues. Germline V gives CDR1 SNHLY, CDR2 FYNNEI. V was clipped by 2 bases and J by 5 bases, with 9 bases between them.

The CDR3 sequence: CATRPDSYNEQFF. CDR3 nucleotide sequence: TGTGCCACCAGGCCGGACAGCTACAATGAGCAGTTCTTC. The J gene is TRBJ2-1, the V gene TRBV24-1, with D possibly matching TRBD1 (6 bases). Trimming cost V 7 bases and J 3 bases, with 9 bases left between them. CDR1 KGHDR and CDR2 SFDVKD come from the germline V gene. The CDR3 consists of 13 residues.

V is TRBV11-2 and J is TRBJ1-1, with 8 bases fitting TRBD1. Germline V gene data show CDR1 as SGHAT and CDR2 as FQNNGV. The CDR3 runs to 17 residues. The trim removed 1 base at V and 3 bases at J, leaving 10 bases unmatched. The CDR3 DNA reads as TGTGCCAGCAGCTTAGGACAGGGGAGGACGTCGGACACTGAAGCTTTCTTT. The encoded protein is CASSLGQGRTSDTEAFF.

This clone was picked up a small number of times. The CDR3 DNA reads as TGTGCCAGCAGTTTTTCGGACAGGCGCAATTCACCCCTCCACTTT. Translated, it gives CASSFSDRRNSPLHF. V gene TRBV28 combines with J gene TRBJ1-6, with 7 positions matching TRBD1. The CDR3 sequence is 15 residues long. Germline-derived CDR1 and CDR2 are MDHEN and SYDVKM. The ends lost 3 bases at V and 7 bases at J; junction bases unmatched: 6.

V usage is TRBV27 and J usage is TRBJ1-1, with D possibly being TRBD1 (5 bases). The germline CDR1 and CDR2 sequences are MNHEY and SMNVEV (reference sequence). The CDR3 loop spans 14 amino acids. V shed 3 bases and J shed 6 bases, with 14 bases lying between them. The CDR3 nucleotides are TGTGCCAGCAGTTTCGATCGCAGGGTATCTGAAGCTTTCTTT. Protein product: CASSFDRRVSEAFF.

This clone was observed once. This chain links TRBV5-4 with TRBJ2-3; 8 bases fit TRBD2. Looked up from germline, CDR1 is SGHNT and CDR2 is YYREEE (reference sequence). The CDR3 extends over 13 amino acids. CDR3 bases: TGTGCGACCCGGGGGGGGTTACGGGGAACGCAGTATTTT. Its translation is CATRGGLRGTQYF.

The V gene is TRBV6-5, the J gene TRBJ2-2; perhaps TRBD1 as D (5 bases). V lost 0 bases and J 4 bases, leaving 12 bases between the germline ends. Germline V gene sequence: CDR1 MNHEY, CDR2 SVGAGI. There are 16 residues in the CDR3. This CDR3 is CASSYSGAIGTGELFF. In DNA, the CDR3 is TGTGCCAGCAGTTACTCTGGGGCGATTGGCACCGGGGAGCTGTTTTTT.